The rows below give T cell receptor beta chains drawn from one sample of a study of T cell repertoires in cytomegalovirus infection. Antigens for these TCRs are unknown. One entry per CDR3 protein results from TCRdb running MiXCR on the reads. Found here are about 71,000 distinct CDR3 sequences, 20% of them singletons; the top ten hold approximately 68%. This specimen was CD8+ T cells from cultured PBMCs, taken from culture after CMV antigen stimulation. The source of these receptors is a human donor in good health (CMV status not recorded). Some clones in this sample may be carry-over from other donors' samples. The CDR3 runs from the conserved cysteine through the conserved F or W. The D gene is left open where the match is weak. The listing skips clone size in some rows; elsewhere it reads once, few, many or a size class.

v_call	clone_size	d_call	j_call	cdr3_nt	cdr3_aa
TRBV7-2	NA	TRBD2	TRBJ2-7	TGTGCCAGCACCTCGATAGCGGGGTACTCCTACGAGCAGTACTTC	CASTSIAGYSYEQYF
TRBV7-6	few	NA	TRBJ2-5	TGTGCCAGCAGCTCAAGACGGAGCCAAGAGACCCAGTACTTC	CASSSRRSQETQYF
TRBV11-3	few	NA	TRBJ2-4	TGTGCCAGCAGCTCCAGGACTCTAGCCAAAAACATTCAGTACTTC	CASSSRTLAKNIQYF
TRBV12-3/TRBV12-4	NA	NA	TRBJ2-3	TGTGCCAGCAACCCGGGCCCTAGCACAGATACGCAGTATTTT	CASNPGPSTDTQYF
TRBV7-9	NA	NA	TRBJ2-3	TGTGCCAGCAGCTTAGAATCGAGGACAGATACGCAGTATTTT	CASSLESRTDTQYF
TRBV27	few	TRBD2	TRBJ2-3	TGTGCCAGCAGTTTATTCGGGGGGGGAACGGCAGATACGCAGTATTTT	CASSLFGGGTADTQYF
TRBV6-2/TRBV6-3	NA	NA	TRBJ1-5	TGTGCCAGCAGTTACGGAGTTTCCAATCAGCCCCAGCATTTT	CASSYGVSNQPQHF
TRBV5-8	NA	NA	TRBJ2-7	TGTGCCAGCGGAAGGGTCTCCTACGAGCAGTACTTC	CASGRVSYEQYF
TRBV4-1	NA	TRBD1	TRBJ1-1	TGCGCCAGCAGCCAGAGACAGGGGATGAACACTGAAGCTTTCTTT	CASSQRQGMNTEAFF
TRBV4-3	NA	NA	TRBJ1-5	TGCGCCAGCAGCCAAGGGCAGACTAATCAGCCCCAGCATTTT	CASSQGQTNQPQHF
TRBV6-1	few	NA	TRBJ2-7	TGTGCCAGCAGTGAACAGGGCGGATTTAGCTCCTACGAGCAGTACTTC	CASSEQGGFSSYEQYF
TRBV7-9	NA	NA	TRBJ1-2	TGTGCCAGCAGCCCTGGACCGGGCTATGGCTACACCTTC	CASSPGPGYGYTF
TRBV19	few	NA	TRBJ1-1	TGTGCCAGTAGTATCTCGCTGAACCCCAACACTGAAGCTTTCTTT	CASSISLNPNTEAFF
TRBV5-5	few	TRBD1	TRBJ1-1	TGTGCCAGCAGCTTGGTACAGGGGAGAAGCACTGAAGCTTTCTTT	CASSLVQGRSTEAFF
TRBV5-6	few	TRBD1	TRBJ1-1	TGTGCCAGCAGCTTGGACAGGGGCTTCATGAACACTGAAGCTTTCTTT	CASSLDRGFMNTEAFF
TRBV7-2	few	NA	TRBJ2-2	TGTGCCAGCAGCTCCTTCCTACCCGGGGAGCTGTTTTTT	CASSSFLPGELFF
TRBV12-3/TRBV12-4	NA	NA	TRBJ1-2	TGTGCCAGCACCACCGTTCTAGGGAACGGCTACACCTTC	CASTTVLGNGYTF
TRBV25-1	NA	NA	TRBJ1-2	TGTGCCAGCAGTGAAGCTGGGAATTATGGCTACACCTTC	CASSEAGNYGYTF
TRBV7-8	few	TRBD2	TRBJ2-6	TGTGCCAGCAGCTTCCTTAGCGGGGCCCACTCTGGGGCCAACGTCCTGACTTTC	CASSFLSGAHSGANVLTF
TRBV7-2	NA	NA	TRBJ1-1	TGTGCCAGCGGGGGTGAATTCACTGAAGCTTTCTTT	CASGGEFTEAFF
TRBV29-1	few	NA	TRBJ2-6	TGCAGCGTTGATAGCTCTGGGGCCAACGTCCTGACTTTC	CSVDSSGANVLTF
TRBV6-1	NA	NA	TRBJ2-7	TGTGCCAGCATGAGACGTAAGACTGTGGTATCCTACGAGCAGTACTTC	CASMRRKTVVSYEQYF
TRBV4-1	NA	NA	TRBJ1-2	TGCGCCAGCAGCCAAGCACAGGGAGGGGCTGGTGGCTACACCTTC	CASSQAQGGAGGYTF
TRBV4-1	few	NA	TRBJ2-7	TGCGCCAGCAGCCAAGGCGTCCTATACGAGCAGTACTTC	CASSQGVLYEQYF
TRBV7-9	NA	NA	TRBJ1-1	TGTGCCAGCAGCTCCACAGACATGAACACTGAAGCTTTCTTT	CASSSTDMNTEAFF
TRBV6-2/TRBV6-3	NA	NA	TRBJ1-2	TGTGCCAGCTCTCCCCGACTGACTACCCCTAACTATGGCTACACCTTC	CASSPRLTTPNYGYTF
TRBV2	NA	NA	TRBJ1-6	TGTGCCAGCAGTGAAGTCGGACCGGGGGCCTCTGATTATAATTCACCCCTCCACTTT	CASSEVGPGASDYNSPLHF
TRBV6-5	NA	NA	TRBJ1-2	TGTGCCAGCAGTTACGGGCAGAATAACTATGGCTACACCTTC	CASSYGQNNYGYTF
TRBV7-8	NA	NA	TRBJ1-3	TGTGCCAGCAGCCAGGGGAACACCATATATTTT	CASSQGNTIYF
TRBV7-3	few	NA	TRBJ2-6	TGTGCCAGCAGCTTAATCCCCGGTCCCTCTGGGGCCAACGTCCTGACTTTC	CASSLIPGPSGANVLTF
TRBV28	few	TRBD2	TRBJ2-5	TGTGCCAGCAGTTTGGGACTAGCGGATCAAGAGACCCAGTACTTC	CASSLGLADQETQYF
TRBV7-6	NA	NA	TRBJ2-3	TGTGCCAGCAGCCCAGGTCCGGGGGCGAGGGGAGATACGCAGTATTTT	CASSPGPGARGDTQYF
TRBV3-1	NA	TRBD1	TRBJ2-3	TGTGCCAGCAGCCAGCAAGGGACAGGGACCTTGGATACGCAGTATTTT	CASSQQGTGTLDTQYF
TRBV6-2/TRBV6-3	many	NA	TRBJ2-3	TGTGCCAGCACCACGACACCCACAGATACGCAGTATTTT	CASTTTPTDTQYF
TRBV6-5	NA	NA	TRBJ2-5	TGTGCCAGCAGTACTACAGGGCGGATGTACTTC	CASSTTGRMYF
TRBV20-1	few	NA	TRBJ1-4	TGCAGTGCTAGACAGGGGTTCGACGAAAAACTGTTTTTT	CSARQGFDEKLFF
TRBV2	NA	NA	TRBJ2-7	TGTGCCAGCTCCTCTAGGGGAGATGAGCAGTACTTC	CASSSRGDEQYF
TRBV7-6	few	NA	TRBJ1-4	TGTGCCAGCAGCTTGGTGCGGGAAAGTAGGAATGAAAAACTGTTTTTT	CASSLVRESRNEKLFF
TRBV12-3/TRBV12-4	NA	NA	TRBJ2-7	TGTGCCAGCAGTTCGCATGGTAAGGACGAGCAGTACTTC	CASSSHGKDEQYF
TRBV7-3	few	NA	TRBJ1-1	TGTGCCAGCAGCCCGATCCAAGCTTTCTTT	CASSPIQAFF
TRBV13	NA	NA	TRBJ1-1	TGTGCCAGCAGCTCGTCCGGGGAGGTGAACACTGAAGCTTTCTTT	CASSSSGEVNTEAFF
TRBV20-1	few	NA	TRBJ1-2	TGCAGTGCTGAGGATGTCTATGGCTACACCTTC	CSAEDVYGYTF